The 28 T cell receptor beta chains in this list originate from one sample, sequenced in a study of T cell repertoires in aging, cancer and after chemotherapy (dated by TCRdb to the late 2010s). Genomic DNA extracted from peripheral blood, rather than sorted cells or RNA, was used as the source for amplification of TCR beta rearrangements. The instrument was an Illumina MiSeq. Using a mixed TRB-A/B primer pool, multiplex touch-down PCR amplified rearranged TRB sequences covering the V, D and J segments. Clones were called with MiXCR by TCRdb after fastp trimmed the public reads at Q25, and only in-frame beta chains were retained. Merged by CDR3 protein, the rows form single entries marked with the most common genes and DNA. The sample data list a few thousand distinct CDR3 sequences, and under 30% of these were observed just once. Around a tenth of the sample is held by the ten biggest clonotypes.

Sequences were obtained from blood. These receptors were collected from a human donor in good health.

This clonotype is labeled medium-sized (0.01 to 0.1%). The gene calls are TRBV30 and TRBJ2-6; tentatively, D is TRBD1 or TRBD2 (5 bases each). The germline V gene has CDR1 GTSNPN and CDR2 SVGIG (reference sequence). V lost 0 bases, J lost 0 bases, and 27 bases lay in between. This CDR3 comprises 22 residues. The CDR3 loop reads CAWSVPRTITQLGTSGANVLTF. CDR3 in DNA: TGTGCCTGGAGTGTACCCCGGACCATCACCCAACTTGGGACCTCTGGGGCCAACGTCCTGACTTTC.

Concerning this clonotype: A much larger clone lies one base from this, so it may be a read error. Since no conserved phenylalanine or tryptophan closes the CDR3, a read error is the likely cause. The rearrangement links TRBV7-9 to TRBJ2-5; 11 positions agree with TRBD2. Germline CDR1 SEHNR, CDR2 FQNEAQ (reference sequence). Trimming removed 5 bases from V and 7 bases from J; junction bases left unmatched: 15. This CDR3 contains 17 residues. The CDR3 loop reads CASSPTGTSGIGGTQYL. CDR3 bases: TGTGCCAGCAGCCCTACCGGGACTAGCGGTATCGGGGGGACCCAGTACCTC.

This clonotype is classed as medium-sized. The gene calls are TRBV6-5 and TRBJ2-7; D is unclear. V gave up 8 bases and J gave up 4 bases, with 3 bases separating them. CDR1 and CDR2 (germline): MNHEY, SVGAGI. The CDR3 has 9 amino acids. CDR3 coding DNA: TGTGCCAGCGGGTACGAGCAGTACTTC. Amino acids: CASGYEQYF.

The J gene is TRBJ2-5, the V gene TRBV11-2, with D perhaps matching TRBD1 (5 bases). V was clipped by 4 bases and J by 1 base, with 10 bases between them. This CDR3 has 14 residues. The V gene's germline CDR1 is SGHAT and CDR2 FQNNGV. The CDR3 sequence: CASSSNRIQETQYF. In DNA form, the CDR3 reads TGTGCCAGCAGCTCAAACAGGATCCAAGAGACCCAGTACTTC.

This chain uses TRBV5-1 with TRBJ1-2; D ambiguous. The CDR3 length is 15 residues. Germline CDR1 and CDR2: SGHRS and YFSETQ. V was trimmed by 1 base and J by 4 bases, leaving 14 bases between them. CDR3 in amino acids: CASSLRAEAPYGYTF. The CDR3 bases are TGCGCCAGCAGCTTGAGGGCCGAAGCACCCTATGGCTACACCTTC.

Note on this clonotype: A much larger clonotype is one base distant, so this may be a read error. Likely a read error: the CDR3 ends without its conserved phenylalanine or tryptophan. This chain joins TRBV20-1 and TRBJ2-1, with TRBD2 matching 16 bases. CDR1 DFQATT and CDR2 SNEGSKA come from the germline V gene (reference sequence). Germline trimming cut 3 bases from V and 6 bases from J; bases unmatched to any gene: 8. The CDR3 covers 17 residues. The CDR3 DNA is TGCAGTGCTAGTCCGGGACTAGCGGGGGGGCCTGGCAATGAGCAGTTCTCC. It yields the protein CSASPGLAGGPGNEQFS.

This chain uses TRBV18 with TRBJ2-1; 10 bases map to TRBD2. V lost 2 bases to trimming and J lost 3 bases; unmatched junction nucleotides: 10. CDR1 is KGHSH, CDR2 LQKENI, per germline. The CDR3 consists of 18 residues. The CDR3 sequence is CASSPIRLAGESYNEQFF. CDR3 nucleotide sequence: TGTGCCAGCTCACCAATAAGGCTAGCGGGAGAAAGCTACAATGAGCAGTTCTTC. Full variable domain (missing parts from reference TRBV18 and TRBJ2-1): NAGVMQNPRHLVRRRGQEARLRCSPMKGHSHVYWYRQLPEEGLKFMVYLQKENIIDESGMPKERFSAEFPKEGPSILRIQQVVRGDSAAYFCASSPIRLAGESYNEQFFGPGTRLTVL.

The V gene is TRBV12-5, the J gene TRBJ2-7; D perhaps matches TRBD2 (5 bases). Germline CDR1 reads LGHNT; CDR2 reads FRNRAP. Between the trimmed V and J ends, which lost 3 bases and 3 bases, there was a span of 9 bases. The CDR3 spans 13 residues. The chain's CDR3 is CASGFGSYYEQYV. The CDR3 bases are TGTGCTAGTGGTTTTGGGAGTTACTACGAGCAGTACGTC.

This clonotype has more than one count but fewer than ten. The chain employs TRBV5-4 and TRBJ2-5; TRBD2 agrees at 12 bases. Trimming at V came to 4 bases and at J to 4 bases, leaving 5 bases not matched to a gene. Germline lookup yields CDR1 SGHNT and CDR2 YYREEE (reference sequence). The CDR3 covers 15 residues. The CDR3 sequence is CASSPRTSGAETQYF. The CDR3 DNA reads TGTGCCAGCAGCCCACGGACTAGCGGGGCAGAGACCCAGTACTTC.

The chain has TRBV29-1 and TRBJ2-3; TRBD1 is a possible D gene (5 bases). Germline lookup yields CDR1 SQVTM and CDR2 ANQGSEA. Deletions cut 7 bases from V and 0 bases from J, with 8 bases between. The CDR3 extends over 12 amino acids. In DNA form, the CDR3 reads TGCAGCGAGGGGCGTAGCACAGATACGCAGTATTTT. Protein: CSEGRSTDTQYF.

To note about this clonotype: A much larger clone is a single base away; this may be a read error. The chain employs TRBV7-2 and TRBJ2-5, with a weak D call TRBD2 (6 bases). This CDR3 region has 13 residues. Per the germline V gene, CDR1 is SGHTA and CDR2 is FQGNSA. CDR3 protein: CASSRGVAETKYF. The CDR3 DNA follows: TGTGCCAGCAGCCGCGGGGTGGCGGAGACCAAGTACTTC.

This clonotype is termed medium-sized. The chain recombines TRBV19 with TRBJ2-1; 12 nucleotides align to TRBD2. There are 13 residues in the CDR3. Trimming removed 6 bases from V and 7 bases from J; junction bases left unmatched: 1. Germline values: CDR1 LNHDA, CDR2 SQIVND (reference sequence). For the CDR3, the DNA is TGTGCCAGTAGAGGGACTAGCGGGAATGAGCAGTTCTTC. Amino acid sequence: CASRGTSGNEQFF.

With respect to this clonotype: This may be a read error: a much more frequent sequence differs by one nucleotide. This sequence joins TRBV18 and TRBJ1-1; the D gene is possibly TRBD1 (5 bases). Germline V gene sequence: CDR1 KGHSH, CDR2 LQKENI. V lost 4 bases and J 1 base, leaving 16 bases between the germline ends. The CDR3 is made up of 16 amino acids. The CDR3 reads CASSLRAGSGNTEAFF. CDR3 coding DNA: TGTGCCAGCTCACTACGAGCAGGGTCCGGGAACACTGAAGCTTTCTTT.

This clonotype was observed a handful of times. The V gene is TRBV18, the J gene TRBJ2-5; maybe TRBD1 (5 bases). The CDR3 contains 14 residues. Germline values: CDR1 KGHSH, CDR2 LQKENI. Trimming stripped 0 bases from V and 5 bases from J, with 10 bases between. The CDR3 loop reads CASSPPTDMETQYF. CDR3 bases: TGTGCCAGCTCACCACCGACAGATATGGAGACCCAGTACTTC.

The sample holds a few counts of this clonotype. The rearrangement links TRBV2 to TRBJ2-7; D remains unclear. Looked up from germline, CDR1 is SNHLY and CDR2 is FYNNEI. The CDR3 covers 12 residues. Deletions cut 5 bases from V and 3 bases from J, with 8 bases between. CDR3: CASSPGLYEQYV. The CDR3 DNA reads TGTGCCAGCAGTCCAGGCCTCTACGAGCAGTACGTC.

This clonotype appeared many times. The rearrangement joins TRBV11-2 to TRBJ2-1, with 9 bases identical to TRBD2. Looked up from germline, CDR1 is SGHAT and CDR2 is FQNNGV. The CDR3 covers 16 residues. Trimming at V came to 0 bases and at J to 2 bases, leaving 2 bases not matched to a gene. Written as DNA, the CDR3 is TGTGCCAGCAGCTTAGATCGCGGGAGGGCCTACAATGAGCAGTTCTTC. This encodes CASSLDRGRAYNEQFF.

Judged by abundance, this clonotype is medium-sized. The CDR3 DNA sequence: TGTGCCAGCAGCCCGGACCGCACGGCATCCTACGAGCAGTACTTC. This codes for CASSPDRTASYEQYF. This chain links TRBV6-5 with TRBJ2-7; D not resolved. Per the germline V gene, CDR1 is MNHEY and CDR2 is SVGAGI. The CDR3 consists of 15 residues. V was shortened by 6 bases and J by 1 base, with 16 bases between the two germline ends.

For this clonotype: Since a much larger clone is just one base distant, this may be a read error. The chain combines TRBV19 with TRBJ1-2, with 12 bases identical to TRBD1. J was trimmed by 10 bases and V by 0 bases; bases with no gene match: 6. The CDR3 totals 15 residues. Per germline, CDR1 LNHDA and CDR2 SQIVND (reference sequence). CDR3 in DNA: TGTGCCAGTAGTATAGACGGGGACAGGGGGCGCGACTACACCTTC. Protein: CASSIDGDRGRDYTF.

V usage is TRBV5-1 and J usage is TRBJ2-6; D call uncertain. Deletions cut 3 bases from V and 0 bases from J, with 16 bases between. The CDR3 has 18 amino acids. The germline V gene encodes CDR1 SGHRS and CDR2 YFSETQ. DNA of the CDR3: TGCGCCAGCAGCTGGGTCCGATGGCCAAGCTCTGGGGCCAACGTCCTGACTTTC. Encoded protein: CASSWVRWPSSGANVLTF.

This clonotype was seen a few times. J is TRBJ2-3 and V is TRBV20-1; D is possibly TRBD2 (6 bases). V was pared by 5 bases and J by 6 bases, with 18 bases between. CDR3 size: 14 residues. CDR1 and CDR2 from the germline V gene are DFQATT and SNEGSKA (reference sequence). CDR3 coding DNA: TGCAGTGCTCCCCCTAGCGCCGGTCGGGATACGCAGTATTTT. Translating it yields CSAPPSAGRDTQYF.

By sample fraction, this clonotype is medium-sized (0.01 to 0.1%). V gene TRBV6-5 combines with J gene TRBJ1-5; maybe TRBD1 (6 bases). The CDR3 covers 14 residues. V lost 2 bases and J 5 bases, leaving 10 bases between the germline ends. Germline CDR1 reads MNHEY; CDR2 reads SVGAGI. The CDR3 loop is CASSYGGAHQPQHF. CDR3 DNA sequence: TGTGCCAGCAGTTACGGGGGGGCGCATCAGCCCCAGCATTTT.

J is TRBJ2-5 and V is TRBV20-1; 12 bases are a match to TRBD2. The last part of the DNA fits TRBJ2-1 better; the J call may be wrong. CDR3 length: 13 amino acids. Germline assignment: CDR1 DFQATT and CDR2 SNEGSKA (reference sequence). The CDR3 nucleotides read TGCAGTGCGGGACTAGCGGGCATCGCAGAGCAGTTCTTC. Amino acids: CSAGLAGIAEQFF.

This clonotype is medium-sized. V is TRBV11-2 and J is TRBJ2-1, with D perhaps matching TRBD2 (6 bases). CDR1 is SGHAT and CDR2 is FQNNGV in the germline V gene. This CDR3 has 12 amino acids. Trimming took 1 base from V and 12 from J, leaving 10 bases between them. The CDR3 DNA sequence: TGTGCCAGCAGCTTAGGGGCCGGGGGGCAGTTCTTC. Protein product: CASSLGAGGQFF.

Sample share makes this clonotype medium-sized. This chain links TRBV10-3 with TRBJ2-2; no definite D call. This CDR3 spans 15 amino acids. CDR1 is ENHRY and CDR2 is SYGVKD in the germline V gene. Trimming took off 3 bases at V and 3 bases at J, with 11 bases between the two ends. Here the CDR3 reads CAISDLRNYTGELFF. DNA of the CDR3: TGTGCCATCAGTGATCTACGGAATTACACCGGGGAGCTGTTTTTT.

The chain uses TRBV4-2 and TRBJ1-2, with a possible D match to TRBD1 (5 bases). The CDR3 runs 15 residues. The V gene's germline CDR1 is LGHNA and CDR2 YNFKEQ. Between the trimmed V and J ends, which lost 0 bases and 5 bases, there was a span of 13 bases. Here the CDR3 DNA reads TGTGCCAGCAGCCAAGATCTTCGGGAGGGGTATGGCTACACCTTC. Translating gives CASSQDLREGYGYTF.

This clonotype is medium-sized in the sample. The chain links TRBV6-6 to TRBJ1-6; D is ambiguous. Per germline, CDR1 MNHNY and CDR2 SVGAGI (reference sequence). V was clipped by 5 bases and J by 7 bases, with 9 bases between them. This CDR3 has 13 amino acids. Here the CDR3 reads CASSPTWNSPLHF. CDR3 nucleotide sequence: TGTGCCAGCAGTCCGACTTGGAATTCACCCCTCCACTTT.

Judged by abundance, this clonotype is medium-sized. The J gene is TRBJ2-7, the V gene TRBV20-1; tentative D call: TRBD1 (5 bases). The CDR3 contains 12 residues. Looked up from germline, CDR1 is DFQATT and CDR2 is SNEGSKA (reference sequence). The ends were cut back, 3 bases at V and 0 bases at J, with 6 bases in the middle. The CDR3 DNA follows: TGCAGTGCTAGTAGGGGCTCCTACGAGCAGTACTTC. This translates into CSASRGSYEQYF.

Turning to this clonotype: This clone may be a read error of a much larger clone one base away. DNA for the CDR3: TGTGCCAGCATAGTACAGGACCCCCGCTATGGCTACACCTTC. Amino acids: CASIVQDPRYGYTF. The chain recombines TRBV6-2 or TRBV6-3 with TRBJ1-2, with a tentative D call TRBD1 (5 bases). Trimming stripped 7 bases from V and 4 bases from J, with 16 bases between. There are 14 residues in the CDR3. Germline V gives CDR1 MNHEY, CDR2 SVGEGT.